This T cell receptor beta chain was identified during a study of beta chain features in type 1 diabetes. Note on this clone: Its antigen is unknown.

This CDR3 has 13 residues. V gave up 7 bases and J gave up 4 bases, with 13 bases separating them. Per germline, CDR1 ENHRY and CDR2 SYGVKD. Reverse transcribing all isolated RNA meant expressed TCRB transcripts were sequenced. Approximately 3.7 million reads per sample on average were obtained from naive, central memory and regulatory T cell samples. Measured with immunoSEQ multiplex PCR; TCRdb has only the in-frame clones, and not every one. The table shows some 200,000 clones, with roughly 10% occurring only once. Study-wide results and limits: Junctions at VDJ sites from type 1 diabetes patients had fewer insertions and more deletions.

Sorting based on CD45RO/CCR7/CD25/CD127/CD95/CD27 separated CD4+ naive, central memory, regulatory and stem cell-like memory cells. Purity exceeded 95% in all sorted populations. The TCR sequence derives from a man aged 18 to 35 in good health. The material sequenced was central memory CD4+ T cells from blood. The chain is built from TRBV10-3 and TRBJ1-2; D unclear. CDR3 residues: CAINSDGFYGYTF. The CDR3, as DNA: TGTGCCATCAACTCCGACGGATTCTATGGCTACACCTTC.